This T cell receptor (beta chain) was recorded in a study of cytomegalovirus exposure and HLA in healthy donors. Whole-study context: Among the 350 to 500 donors who were genotyped, about 80% fell in the genetic ancestry cluster that is associated with self-reported Caucasian donors.

Healthy people donating bone marrow made up the donors. V was pared by 0 bases and J by 7 bases, with 13 bases between. This CDR3 is 14 amino acids long. Germline values: CDR1 SGHRS, CDR2 YFSETQ. On this clone itself: Its matching antigen is unknown.

Regarding the study as a whole: The study labeled 164 TCR beta chains cytomegalovirus-associated. Confirmation was obtained in vitro that a few CMV-associated chains are specific for CMV antigens.

With 60 Vbeta and 13 Jbeta primers, the PCR was carried out. Repertoires were generated with immunoSEQ multiplex PCR, while TCRdb's copy carries only in-frame clones and drops some. The sample includes around 100,000 clones, under 85% of them seen just once. The sequence came from a man between 50 and 59 years old in good health and CMV-seropositive. The chain is built from TRBV5-1 and TRBJ1-1; no definite D call. The material sequenced was PBMCs. The chain's CDR3 is CASSLAGRVGEAFF. As DNA, the CDR3 is TGCGCCAGCAGCTTGGCCGGGAGGGTGGGTGAAGCTTTCTTT.